This record looks at one T cell receptor beta chain sequence and its context. Its specificity is unknown. Sequenced by immunoSEQ multiplex PCR; TCRdb stores in-frame clones only, minus some. Of around 25,000 clones listed, about 92% are singletons. The source of the sample is a study of T cells in localized non-small cell lung cancer. Study-level findings and limits: Heterogeneity remains possible, as sequencing covered one tumor region only.

The CDR3 is made up of 14 amino acids. The germline gives CDR1 SGHRS, CDR2 YFSETQ. With 0 bases clipped from V and 5 bases from J, the junction kept 3 bases outside the gene matches. This chain joins TRBV5-1 and TRBJ2-3; 7 bases fit TRBD2. The TCR originated in a man between 40 and 70 years old with stage III squamous cell lung carcinoma. Sequenced here: peripheral blood, sampled before any cancer treatment. The CDR3 spells CASSLGREVDTQYF. For the CDR3, the DNA is TGCGCCAGCAGCTTGGGTCGGGAGGTAGATACGCAGTATTTT.